This TCR beta chain was obtained from a study of regulatory T cells. Findings and limits, study-wide: Regulatory T cells showed the strongest V-J pair restriction and V/J gene skewing among patient repertoires. Hydrophobic residues at CDR3 positions 6 and 7 were enriched in conventional CD4+ T cells of CD3G-deficient patients.

V was pared by 8 bases and J by 5 bases, with 15 bases of the junction left unmatched. The CDR3 totals 17 residues. The germline V gene has CDR1 SNHLY and CDR2 FYNNEI. As concerns this clone: What it recognizes is unknown.

The primer mix had 52 TRBV and 13 TRBJ primers. Assay: immunoSEQ multiplex PCR; the TCRdb copy retains only in-frame clones and omits some. The repertoire holds about 23,000 clones, with over 75% as singletons. A couple of CD3G-deficient patients had more severe autoimmunity; all had some. At testing, patients were 2 to 39 years old, with reduced naive and increased memory T-cell proportions. CD4+ cells were sorted into CD25-high CD127-low regulatory cells and CD25-low CD127-high conventional cells. Specimen: conventional CD4+ T cells sorted from blood. The receptor's source is a child aged 10-17 years with CD3G deficiency. The rearrangement links TRBV2 to TRBJ2-1, with 10 bases fitting TRBD2. The CDR3 loop reads CASPEDTSGNSNNEQFF. The CDR3 DNA reads as TGTGCCAGCCCTGAAGATACTAGCGGGAACTCTAACAATGAGCAGTTCTTC.